This TCR beta chain was retrieved from a study of blood T cell repertoires in COVID-19. The overall study: There were acute and convalescent COVID-19 samples, and they came from the United States, Italy and Spain.

Unmatched junction bases numbered 6, after V lost 3 bases and J lost 1 base. CDR3 length equals 17 residues. Germline V lookup: CDR1 KGHDR, CDR2 SFDVKD. Under the authors' procedure: Nucleated cell number was recorded as an estimate derived from reference gene primer amplification. Some clones are missing from TCRdb's copy, which holds only in-frame ones; the method was immunoSEQ multiplex PCR. For V, J and clone size, that table is used; D and trimming come from the DNA. The table includes 200,000 to 300,000 clones, just under 90% detected once. The rearrangement joins TRBV24-1 to TRBJ2-2, with 8 bases identical to TRBD1. Sequenced input: peripheral blood. This sequence was found in a woman in her thirties or forties with acute or convalescent COVID-19. In DNA form, the CDR3 reads TGTGCCACCAGTGATCTAGACAGGGGCGAGAACACCGGGGAGCTGTTTTTT. The encoded protein is CATSDLDRGENTGELFF.